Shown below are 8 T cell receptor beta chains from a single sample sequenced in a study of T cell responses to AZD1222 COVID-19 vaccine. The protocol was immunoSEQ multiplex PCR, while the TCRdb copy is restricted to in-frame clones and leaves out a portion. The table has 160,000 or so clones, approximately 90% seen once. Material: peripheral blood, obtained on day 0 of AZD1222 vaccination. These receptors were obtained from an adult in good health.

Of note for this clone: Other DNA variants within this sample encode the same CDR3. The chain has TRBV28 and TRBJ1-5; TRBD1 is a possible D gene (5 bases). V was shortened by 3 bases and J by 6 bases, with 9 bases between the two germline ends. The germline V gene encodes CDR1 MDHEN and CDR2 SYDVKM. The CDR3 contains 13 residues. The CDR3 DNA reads TGTGCCAGCAGTTTGTTAAGGGGTCAGCCCCAGCATTTT. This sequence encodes CASSLLRGQPQHF.

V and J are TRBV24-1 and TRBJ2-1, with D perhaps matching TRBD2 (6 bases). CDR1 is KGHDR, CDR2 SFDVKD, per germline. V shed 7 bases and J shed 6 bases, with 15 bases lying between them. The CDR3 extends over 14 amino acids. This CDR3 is CATSPSDSFNEQFF. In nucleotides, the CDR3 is TGTGCCACCAGCCCTAGCGATTCTTTCAATGAGCAGTTCTTC.

The CDR3 region has the DNA TGTGCCAGCAGCGCGAGTAAGAGGAACACCGGGGAGCTGTTTTTT. This translates into CASSASKRNTGELFF. The rearrangement joins TRBV9 to TRBJ2-2; D remains ambiguous. The CDR3 is made up of 15 amino acids. V lost 3 bases, J lost 1 base, and 10 bases lay in between. Germline-derived CDR1 and CDR2 are SGDLS and YYNGEE.

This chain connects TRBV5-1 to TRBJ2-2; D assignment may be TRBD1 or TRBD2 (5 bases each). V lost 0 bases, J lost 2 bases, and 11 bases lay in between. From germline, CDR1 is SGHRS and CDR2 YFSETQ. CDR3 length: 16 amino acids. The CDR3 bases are TGCGCCAGCAGCTTGGCCATTGGGGGTAACACCGGGGAGCTGTTTTTT. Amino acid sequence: CASSLAIGGNTGELFF.

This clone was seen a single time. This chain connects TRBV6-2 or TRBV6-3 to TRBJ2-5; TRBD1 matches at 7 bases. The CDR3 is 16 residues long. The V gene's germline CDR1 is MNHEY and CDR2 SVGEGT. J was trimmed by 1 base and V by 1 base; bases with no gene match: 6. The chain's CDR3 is CASSYLTGEIQETQYF. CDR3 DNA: TGTGCCAGCAGTTACTTAACAGGGGAAATCCAAGAGACCCAGTACTTC.

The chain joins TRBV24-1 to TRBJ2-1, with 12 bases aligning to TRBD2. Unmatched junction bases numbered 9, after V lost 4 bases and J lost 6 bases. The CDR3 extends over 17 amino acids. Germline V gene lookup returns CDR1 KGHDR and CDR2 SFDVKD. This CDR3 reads CATSEEKLAGGGNEQFF. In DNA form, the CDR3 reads TGTGCCACCAGTGAAGAAAAGCTAGCGGGAGGGGGCAATGAGCAGTTCTTC.

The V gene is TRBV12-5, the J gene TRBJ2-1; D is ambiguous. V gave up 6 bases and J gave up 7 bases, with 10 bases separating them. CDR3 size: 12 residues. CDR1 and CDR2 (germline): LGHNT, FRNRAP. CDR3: CASGYQWNEQFF. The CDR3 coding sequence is TGTGCTAGTGGCTACCAGTGGAATGAGCAGTTCTTC.

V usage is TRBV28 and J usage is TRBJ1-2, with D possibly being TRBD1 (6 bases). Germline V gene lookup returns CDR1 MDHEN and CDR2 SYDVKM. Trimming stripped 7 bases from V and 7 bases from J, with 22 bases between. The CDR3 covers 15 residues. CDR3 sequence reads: CASTIHPGVFAGYTF. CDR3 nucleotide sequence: TGTGCCAGCACCATACACCCAGGGGTATTTGCTGGCTACACCTTC.